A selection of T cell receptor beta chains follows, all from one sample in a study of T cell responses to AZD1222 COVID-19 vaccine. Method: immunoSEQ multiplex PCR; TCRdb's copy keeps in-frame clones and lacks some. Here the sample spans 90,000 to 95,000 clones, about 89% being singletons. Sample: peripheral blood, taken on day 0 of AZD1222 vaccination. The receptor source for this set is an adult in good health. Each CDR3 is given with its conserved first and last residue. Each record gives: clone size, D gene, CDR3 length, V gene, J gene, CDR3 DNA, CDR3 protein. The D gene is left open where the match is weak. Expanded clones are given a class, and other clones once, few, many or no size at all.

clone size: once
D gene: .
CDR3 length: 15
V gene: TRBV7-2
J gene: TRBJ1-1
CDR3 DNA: TGTGCCAGCAGCTCCCCTGGTAAGGGGAACACTGAAGCTTTCTTT
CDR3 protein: CASSSPGKGNTEAFF

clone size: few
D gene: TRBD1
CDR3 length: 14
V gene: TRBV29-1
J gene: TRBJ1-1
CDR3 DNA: TGCAGCGTTGAAGGGGGACAGGGCCCCACTGAAGCTTTCTTT
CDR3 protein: CSVEGGQGPTEAFF

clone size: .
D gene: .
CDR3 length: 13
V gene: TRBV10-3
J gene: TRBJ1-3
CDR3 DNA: TGTGCCATCAGTGAAACAGCTGGAAACACCATATATTTT
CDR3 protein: CAISETAGNTIYF

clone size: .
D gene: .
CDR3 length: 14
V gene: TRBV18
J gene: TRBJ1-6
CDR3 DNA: TGTGCCAGCTCACCAGGCTTTACGGGCTCACCCCTCCACTTT
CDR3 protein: CASSPGFTGSPLHF

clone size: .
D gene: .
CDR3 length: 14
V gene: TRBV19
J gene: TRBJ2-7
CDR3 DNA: TGTGCCAGTAGTCCCTTGGCAGATCCGGGGGAGCAGTACTTC
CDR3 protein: CASSPLADPGEQYF

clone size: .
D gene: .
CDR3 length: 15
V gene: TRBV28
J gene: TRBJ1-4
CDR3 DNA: TGTGCCAGCAGTTTAATGGGGGCAACTAATGAAAAACTGTTTTTT
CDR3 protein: CASSLMGATNEKLFF

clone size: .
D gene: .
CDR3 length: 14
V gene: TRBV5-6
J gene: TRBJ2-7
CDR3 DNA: TGTGCCAGCAGATTTCAACAGGGAAACTACGAGCAGTACTTC
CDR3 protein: CASRFQQGNYEQYF

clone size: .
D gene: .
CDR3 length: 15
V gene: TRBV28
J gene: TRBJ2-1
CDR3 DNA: TGTGCCAGCATCGACAGTGTTTACTCCTACAATGAGCAGTTCTTC
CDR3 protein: CASIDSVYSYNEQFF

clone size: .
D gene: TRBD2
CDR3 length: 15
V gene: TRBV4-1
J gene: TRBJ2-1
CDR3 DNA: TGCGCCAGCAGCCAAAGCGGGAGCTCCTACAATGAGCAGTTCTTC
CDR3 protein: CASSQSGSSYNEQFF

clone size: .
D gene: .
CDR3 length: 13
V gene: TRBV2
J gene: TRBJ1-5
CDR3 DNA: TGTGCCAGCAGTGGGCAGACGTTACAGCCCCAGCATTTT
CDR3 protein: CASSGQTLQPQHF

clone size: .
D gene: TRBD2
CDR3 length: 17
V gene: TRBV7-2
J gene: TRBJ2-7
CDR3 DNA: TGTGCCAGCAGCTTAGATCCTAGCGGGGGGTCTAACTACGAGCAGTACTTC
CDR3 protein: CASSLDPSGGSNYEQYF

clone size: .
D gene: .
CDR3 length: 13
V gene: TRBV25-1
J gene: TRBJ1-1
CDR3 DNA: TGTGCCAGCAGTGAGCAGGGACCCACTGAAGCTTTCTTT
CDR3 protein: CASSEQGPTEAFF

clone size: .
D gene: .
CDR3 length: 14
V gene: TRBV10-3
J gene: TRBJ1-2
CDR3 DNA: TGTGCCATCAGTGAGCCAGGCGCAACCTATGGCTACACCTTC
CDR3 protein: CAISEPGATYGYTF

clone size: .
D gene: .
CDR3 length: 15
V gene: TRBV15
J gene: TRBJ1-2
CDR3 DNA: TGTGCCACCAGCAGAGATCGGGTCAGGGCTCCTGGCTACACCTTC
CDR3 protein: CATSRDRVRAPGYTF

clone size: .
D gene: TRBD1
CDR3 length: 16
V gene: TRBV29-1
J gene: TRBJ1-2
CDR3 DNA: TGCAGCGTTGTTGGGGCTGGGACAGGGGGCTCCTATGGCTACACCTTC
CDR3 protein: CSVVGAGTGGSYGYTF

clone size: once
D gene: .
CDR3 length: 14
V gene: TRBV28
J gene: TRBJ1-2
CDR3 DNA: TGTGCCAGCAGTTTATTGTCGGGACTCTATGGCTACACCTTC
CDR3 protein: CASSLLSGLYGYTF

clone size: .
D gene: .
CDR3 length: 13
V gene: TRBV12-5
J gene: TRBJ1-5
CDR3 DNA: TGTGCTAGTGGTGCGGGGGCTCATCAGCCCCAGCATTTT
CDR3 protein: CASGAGAHQPQHF

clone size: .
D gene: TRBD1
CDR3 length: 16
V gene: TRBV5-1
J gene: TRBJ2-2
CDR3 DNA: TGCGCCAGCAGCCCAGGGGACAGGGTGGGCACCGGGGAGCTGTTTTTT
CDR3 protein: CASSPGDRVGTGELFF

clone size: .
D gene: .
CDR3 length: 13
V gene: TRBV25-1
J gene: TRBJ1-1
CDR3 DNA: TGTGCCAGCAGTGACAGGGCTTACACTGAAGCTTTCTTT
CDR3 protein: CASSDRAYTEAFF

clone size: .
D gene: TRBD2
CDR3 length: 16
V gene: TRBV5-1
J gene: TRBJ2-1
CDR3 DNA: TGCGCCAGCAGCTCACGAGCTGCGGGAGGGAACAATGAGCAGTTCTTC
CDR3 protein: CASSSRAAGGNNEQFF

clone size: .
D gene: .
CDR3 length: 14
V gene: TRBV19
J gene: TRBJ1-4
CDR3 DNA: TGTGCCAGTCTGGATGCAAGGGGTAATGAAAAACTGTTTTTT
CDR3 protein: CASLDARGNEKLFF

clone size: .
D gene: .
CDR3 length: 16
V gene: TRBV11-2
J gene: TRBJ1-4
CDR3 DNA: TGTGCCAGCAGCTTATCTCAGGGGAGGACTAATGAAAAACTGTTTTTT
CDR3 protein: CASSLSQGRTNEKLFF

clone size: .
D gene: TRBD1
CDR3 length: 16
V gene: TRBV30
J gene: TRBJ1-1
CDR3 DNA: TGTGCCTGGAGGGCCCGGGACAGGGGATCGGGCACTGAAGCTTTCTTT
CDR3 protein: CAWRARDRGSGTEAFF

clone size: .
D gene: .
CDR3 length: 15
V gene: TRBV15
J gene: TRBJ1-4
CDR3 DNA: TGTGCCACCAGCAGAGAGCCCGCAACTAATGAAAAACTGTTTTTT
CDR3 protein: CATSREPATNEKLFF

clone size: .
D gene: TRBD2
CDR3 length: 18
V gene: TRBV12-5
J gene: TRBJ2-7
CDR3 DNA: TGTGCTAGTGGTTTGAAGGTCGCTAGCGGGGCCCGCTCCTACGAGCAGTACTTC
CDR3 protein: CASGLKVASGARSYEQYF

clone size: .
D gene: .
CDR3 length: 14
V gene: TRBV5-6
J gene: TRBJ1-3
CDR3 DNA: TGTGCCAGCAGCTTGGGGACAGCTGGAAACACCATATATTTT
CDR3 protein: CASSLGTAGNTIYF

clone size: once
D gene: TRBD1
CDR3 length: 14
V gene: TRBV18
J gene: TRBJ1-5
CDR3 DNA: TGTGCCAGCGGGGGGACAGGGAAGGATCAGCCCCAGCATTTT
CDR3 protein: CASGGTGKDQPQHF

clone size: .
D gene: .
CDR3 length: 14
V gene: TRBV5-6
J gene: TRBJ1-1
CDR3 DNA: TGTGCCAGCAGCTTGGGGCCGGTGAACACTGAAGCTTTCTTT
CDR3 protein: CASSLGPVNTEAFF

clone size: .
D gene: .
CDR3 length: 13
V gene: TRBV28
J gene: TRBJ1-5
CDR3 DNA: TGTGCCAGCACCTACAGGGCCCATCAGCCCCAGCATTTT
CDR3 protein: CASTYRAHQPQHF

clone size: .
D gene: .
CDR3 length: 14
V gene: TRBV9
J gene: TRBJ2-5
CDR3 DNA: TGTGCCAGCAGCGTCCTCTTTTGGAGAAAGACCCAGTACTTC
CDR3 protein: CASSVLFWRKTQYF

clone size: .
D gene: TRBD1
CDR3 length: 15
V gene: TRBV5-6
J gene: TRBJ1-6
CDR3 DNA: TGTGCCAGCAGCCCCCGGGACAGGCCCAATTCACCCCTCCACTTT
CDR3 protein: CASSPRDRPNSPLHF

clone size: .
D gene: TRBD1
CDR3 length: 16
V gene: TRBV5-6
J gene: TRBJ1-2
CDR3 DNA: TGTGCCAGCAGCTTCGCCGGGACAGCGAGGAACTATGGCTACACCTTC
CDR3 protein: CASSFAGTARNYGYTF

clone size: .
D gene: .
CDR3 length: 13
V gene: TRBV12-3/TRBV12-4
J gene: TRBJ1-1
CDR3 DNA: TGTGCCAGCAGCGGACAGATGAACACTGAAGCTTTCTTT
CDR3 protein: CASSGQMNTEAFF

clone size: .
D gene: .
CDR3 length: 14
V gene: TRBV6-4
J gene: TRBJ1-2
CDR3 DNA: TGTGCCAGCAGTCCGCTGGTCGGCCAGACCGGCTACACCTTC
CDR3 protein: CASSPLVGQTGYTF

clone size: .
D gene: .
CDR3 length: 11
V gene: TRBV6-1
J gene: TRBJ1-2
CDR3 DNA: TGTGCCAGCAGTGAACGCGGTGGCTACACCTTC
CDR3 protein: CASSERGGYTF

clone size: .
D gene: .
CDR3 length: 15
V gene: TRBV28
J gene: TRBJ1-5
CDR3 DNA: TGTGCCAGCAATCCAACAGGGAACGGGGTACAGCCCCAGCATTTT
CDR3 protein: CASNPTGNGVQPQHF

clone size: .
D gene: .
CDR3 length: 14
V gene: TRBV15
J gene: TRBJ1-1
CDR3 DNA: TGTGCCACCAGCAGTTTTTCTAGTGGGCCTGAAGCTTTCTTT
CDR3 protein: CATSSFSSGPEAFF